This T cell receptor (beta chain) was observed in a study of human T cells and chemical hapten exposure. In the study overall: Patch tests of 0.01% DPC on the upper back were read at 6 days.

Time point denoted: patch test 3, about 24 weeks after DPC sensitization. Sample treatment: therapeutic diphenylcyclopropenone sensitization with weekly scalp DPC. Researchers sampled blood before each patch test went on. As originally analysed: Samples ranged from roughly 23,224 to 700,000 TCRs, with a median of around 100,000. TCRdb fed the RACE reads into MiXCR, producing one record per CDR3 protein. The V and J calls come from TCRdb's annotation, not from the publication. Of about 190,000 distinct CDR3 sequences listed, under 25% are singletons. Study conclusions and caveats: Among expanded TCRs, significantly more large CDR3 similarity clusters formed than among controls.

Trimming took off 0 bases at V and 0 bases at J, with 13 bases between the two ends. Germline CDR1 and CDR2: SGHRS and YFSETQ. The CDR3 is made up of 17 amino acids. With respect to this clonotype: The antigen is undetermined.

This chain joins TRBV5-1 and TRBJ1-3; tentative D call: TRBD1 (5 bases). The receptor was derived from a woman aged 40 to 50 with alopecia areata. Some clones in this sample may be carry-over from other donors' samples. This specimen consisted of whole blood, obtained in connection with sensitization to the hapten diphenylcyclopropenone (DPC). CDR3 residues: CASSLAGQGPSGNTIYF. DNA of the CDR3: TGCGCCAGCAGCTTGGCCGGACAAGGCCCCTCTGGAAACACCATATATTTT.